A selection of T cell receptor beta chains follows, all from one sample in a study of blood T cell repertoires in COVID-19. Some clones are missing from TCRdb's copy, which holds only in-frame ones; the method was immunoSEQ multiplex PCR. Here the sample spans hundreds of thousands of clones, 80% to 90% being singletons. Sequencing was done on a sample of PBMCs or T cells enriched from blood (not recorded which). Receptors originate from a man aged 18-30 years who had recovered from COVID-19. Each CDR3 is given with its conserved first and last residue. D genes are given only for firm matches. Part of the rows lack a size; the others show once, few, many or a class for expanded clones.

>NA|NA|TRBJ1-2|TRBV25-1
CASSEYRSGNYGYTF
>NA|NA|TRBJ2-7|TRBV19
CASSKPGVPYEQYF
>NA|NA|TRBJ1-3|TRBV9
CASSVERRPSGNTIYF
>TRBD2|once|TRBJ2-3|TRBV5-1
CASSLEASGVTDTQYF
>TRBD1|NA|TRBJ1-6|TRBV13
CASSWTGAHNSPLHF
>NA|NA|TRBJ1-4|TRBV10-3
CAISELSQKLFF
>NA|few|TRBJ2-1|TRBV30
CAWSLSYSEFF
>TRBD1|NA|TRBJ1-6|TRBV7-8
CASSLVVGQGGSPLHF
>NA|NA|TRBJ2-3|TRBV27
CASSSPLRDSSTDTQYF
>NA|NA|TRBJ1-2|TRBV5-1
CASSRDGYGYTF
>NA|NA|TRBJ1-2|TRBV7-8
CASSPFESPSNYGYTF
>NA|NA|TRBJ2-1|TRBV27
CASSLDRYNEQFF
>TRBD2|NA|TRBJ2-3|TRBV7-9
CASSLLAAGGTDTQYF
>TRBD1|NA|TRBJ1-6|TRBV20-1
CSAIESSGTGESPLHF
>NA|NA|TRBJ1-6|TRBV27
CASSSGAGGRIDSPLHF
>TRBD2|NA|TRBJ2-7|TRBV10-1
CASSAGGRYEQYF
>TRBD1|NA|TRBJ1-6|TRBV7-8
CASSSTTGGRNSPLHF
>TRBD2|NA|TRBJ2-3|TRBV27
CASSFLGLAGGTDTQYF
>TRBD1|once|TRBJ1-1|TRBV5-1
CASSTGEDTEAFF